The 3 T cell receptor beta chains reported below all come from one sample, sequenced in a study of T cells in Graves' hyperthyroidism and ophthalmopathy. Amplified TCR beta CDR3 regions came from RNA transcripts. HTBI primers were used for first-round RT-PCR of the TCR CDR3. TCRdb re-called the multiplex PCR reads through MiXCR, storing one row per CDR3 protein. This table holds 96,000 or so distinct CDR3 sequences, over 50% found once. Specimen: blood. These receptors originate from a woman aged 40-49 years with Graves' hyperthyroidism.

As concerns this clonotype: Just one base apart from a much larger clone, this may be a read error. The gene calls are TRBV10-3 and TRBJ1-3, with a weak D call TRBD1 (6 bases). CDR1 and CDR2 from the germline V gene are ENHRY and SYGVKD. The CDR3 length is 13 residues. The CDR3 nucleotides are TGTGCCAACGGGGGGGGCTCTGGAAACATCATATATTTT. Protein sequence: CANGGGSGNIIYF.

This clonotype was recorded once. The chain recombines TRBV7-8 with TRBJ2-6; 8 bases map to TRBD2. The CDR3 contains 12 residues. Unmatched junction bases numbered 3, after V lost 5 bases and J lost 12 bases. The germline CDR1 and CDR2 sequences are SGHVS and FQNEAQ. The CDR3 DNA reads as TGTGCCAGCAGCCTCGGGACTAGCGTCCTGACTTTC. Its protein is CASSLGTSVLTF.

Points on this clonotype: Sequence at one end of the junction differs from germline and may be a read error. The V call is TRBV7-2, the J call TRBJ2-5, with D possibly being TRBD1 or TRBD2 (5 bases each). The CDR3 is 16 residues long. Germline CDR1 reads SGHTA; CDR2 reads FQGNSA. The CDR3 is CVSSLGTGTAGGTQYF. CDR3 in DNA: TGTGTCAGCAGCTTAGGTACCGGGACGGCTGGCGGGACCCAGTACTTC.